The 12 T cell receptor beta chains in this list originate from one sample, sequenced in a study of identical twins. TCRdb processed the 5' RACE reads anew with MiXCR; each CDR3 protein has one entry. The table shows fewer than 250,000 distinct CDR3 sequences, with less than 10% occurring only once. The sequencing input was memory (CD45RO+) T cells sorted from blood. These receptors originate from a woman between 18 and 29 years old in good health.

The genes are TRBV6-2 or TRBV6-3 and TRBJ2-5; 13 positions match TRBD2. Looked up from germline, CDR1 is MNHEY and CDR2 is SVGEGT. This CDR3 is 16 amino acids long. The ends lost 2 bases at V and 4 bases at J; junction bases unmatched: 4. CDR3 sequence: CASSYRTSGSLETQYF. CDR3 in DNA: TGTGCCAGCAGTTACAGGACTAGCGGGAGTCTAGAGACCCAGTACTTC.

This clonotype was detected only a few times. The chain recombines TRBV7-8 with TRBJ2-1, with a tentative D call TRBD1 (6 bases). The germline CDR1 and CDR2 sequences are SGHVS and FQNEAQ. V gave up 0 bases and J gave up 1 base, with 16 bases separating them. The CDR3 extends over 18 amino acids. In DNA form, the CDR3 reads TGTGCCAGCAGCTTAGCGGACCGACGTAGGGGGTCCTACAATGAGCAGTTCTTC. Amino acid sequence: CASSLADRRRGSYNEQFF.

This clonotype occurred a few times. V usage is TRBV7-8 and J usage is TRBJ2-3; 7 bases are a match to TRBD1. This CDR3 spans 16 amino acids. Germline trimming cut 0 bases from V and 3 bases from J; bases unmatched to any gene: 6. Looked up from germline, CDR1 is SGHVS and CDR2 is FQNEAQ. This chain's CDR3 is CASSLALTGITDTQYF. In DNA form, the CDR3 reads TGTGCCAGCAGCTTAGCACTGACAGGGATTACAGATACGCAGTATTTT. The full variable domain, completed using reference TRBV7-8 and TRBJ2-3, is GAGVSQSPRYKVAKRGQDVALRCDPISGHVSLFWYQQALGQGPEFLTYFQNEAQLDKSGLPSDRFFAERPEGSVSTLKIQRTQQEDSAVYLCASSLALTGITDTQYFGPGTRLTVL.

This chain connects TRBV20-1 to TRBJ2-5; TRBD2 agrees at 7 bases. CDR3 size: 13 residues. Losses at the gene ends were 6 bases for V and 4 bases for J; bases not matched to a gene: 8. Germline V gene data show CDR1 as DFQATT and CDR2 as SNEGSKA (reference sequence). CDR3 coding DNA: TGCAGTGCCTGGGACTACCGGGGAGAGACCCAGTACTTC. Its protein product is CSAWDYRGETQYF.

The chain carries TRBV7-9 and TRBJ2-7, with unresolved D. Trimming cost V 5 bases and J 6 bases, with 17 bases left between them. The germline CDR1 and CDR2 sequences are SEHNR and FQNEAQ (reference sequence). This CDR3 is built from 14 residues. CDR3 in amino acids: CASSPEGPRSEQYF. The CDR3 DNA sequence: TGTGCCAGCAGCCCTGAAGGCCCTAGATCCGAGCAGTACTTC.

This clonotype was picked up many times. The chain uses TRBV7-9 and TRBJ2-2; possible D gene TRBD2, 7 bases. This CDR3 is 14 amino acids long. Germline loops: CDR1 SEHNR, CDR2 FQNEAQ (reference sequence). Trimming left V 4 bases short and J 6 bases short, with 12 bases between. CDR3 amino acids: CASSSWGGSGELFF. CDR3 DNA: TGTGCCAGCAGCTCCTGGGGGGGCTCCGGGGAGCTGTTTTTT.

The chain is built from TRBV7-8 and TRBJ2-3; the match to TRBD2 covers 7 bases. V dropped 0 bases and J dropped 0; count of bases not matched to a gene: 6. The V gene's germline CDR1 is SGHVS and CDR2 FQNEAQ. The CDR3 extends over 17 amino acids. For the CDR3, the DNA is TGTGCCAGCAGCTTAGCCCGGGGTAGCGGGAGCACAGATACGCAGTATTTT. Translation gives CASSLARGSGSTDTQYF.

The rearrangement joins TRBV9 to TRBJ2-1; D unclear. V lost 2 bases and J 2 bases, leaving 11 bases between the germline ends. CDR3 length: 15 amino acids. Germline CDR1 is SGDLS and CDR2 is YYNGEE. CDR3 protein: CASSVSALPYNEQFF. The DNA of the CDR3 is TGTGCCAGCAGCGTCAGTGCCCTCCCCTACAATGAGCAGTTCTTC.

This clonotype was recorded a few times. The chain employs TRBV7-3 and TRBJ2-5; TRBD2 matches 7 bases. The V gene's germline CDR1 is SGHTA and CDR2 FQGTGA. This CDR3 is 14 amino acids long. J was trimmed by 0 bases and V by 5 bases; bases with no gene match: 3. The CDR3 is CASSLGTNQETQYF. CDR3 nucleotides: TGTGCCAGCAGCCTAGGGACTAACCAAGAGACCCAGTACTTC.

In this sample, this clonotype turned up many times. CDR3 in amino acids: CASSRISGGRNEQFF. In nucleotides, the CDR3 is TGTGCCAGCTCACGCATCTCAGGGGGCCGGAATGAGCAGTTCTTC. The V and J genes are TRBV18 and TRBJ2-1; 8 bases fit TRBD1. V trimming: 4 bases; J trimming: 7 bases; junction bases outside the gene matches: 9. Germline-derived CDR1 and CDR2 are KGHSH and LQKENI. The CDR3 loop spans 15 amino acids. Complete variable domain (other parts from reference TRBV18 and TRBJ2-1): NAGVMQNPRHLVRRRGQEARLRCSPMKGHSHVYWYRQLPEEGLKFMVYLQKENIIDESGMPKERFSAEFPKEGPSILRIQQVVRGDSAAYFCASSRISGGRNEQFFGPGTRLTVL.

The CDR3 region has the DNA TGCAGTGCTAGAAGATCCTACGAGCAGTACTTC. This encodes CSARRSYEQYF. The chain carries TRBV20-1 and TRBJ2-7, with D uncertain. V was trimmed by 2 bases and J by 1 base, leaving 3 bases between them. CDR3 length: 11 residues. The germline V gene has CDR1 DFQATT and CDR2 SNEGSKA (reference sequence).

The rearrangement joins TRBV7-2 to TRBJ2-2; possibly TRBD1 for D (7 bases). Deletions cut 10 bases from V and 6 bases from J, with 15 bases between. This CDR3 comprises 13 residues. In germline, CDR1 is SGHTA, CDR2 FQGNSA. Here the CDR3 reads CATRGESPGELFF. The CDR3 DNA follows: TGTGCCACCAGGGGGGAGTCCCCCGGGGAGCTGTTTTTT. The complete variable domain, with remaining parts taken from reference TRBV7-2 and TRBJ2-2, reads GAGVSQSPSNKVTEKGKDVELRCDPISGHTALYWYRQSLGQGLEFLIYFQGNSAPDKSGLPSDRFSAERTGGSVSTLTIQRTQQEDSAVYLCATRGESPGELFFGEGSRLTVL.